The next 25 T cell receptor beta chains were all read from a single sample in a study of blood T cell repertoires in COVID-19. The assay was immunoSEQ multiplex PCR, and TCRdb's table has in-frame clones only and misses some. The data contain approximately 90,000 clones, approximately 88% of them singletons. Specimen: peripheral blood. The receptors shown here come from a woman of 80 years or more with active or convalescent COVID-19.

V usage is TRBV7-2 and J usage is TRBJ2-5; 7 nucleotides line up with TRBD2. The CDR3 covers 15 residues. Germline lookup yields CDR1 SGHTA and CDR2 FQGNSA. With V trimmed by 3 bases and J by 5 bases, 9 bases remained unmatched. The DNA for the CDR3 is TGTGCCAGCAGCTTGGGGGGAGGGGCGGAGGAGACCCAGTACTTC. Encoded protein: CASSLGGGAEETQYF.

This clone was recorded only once. The rearrangement uses TRBV12-3 or TRBV12-4 and TRBJ2-7; D is ambiguous. The V and J ends lost 2 bases and 0 bases respectively, with 2 bases between them. The CDR3 runs to 12 residues. In DNA, the CDR3 is TGTGCCAGCAGTTTATACTCCTACGAGCAGTACTTC. Protein sequence: CASSLYSYEQYF.

The chain has TRBV6-5 and TRBJ2-2; D is unclear. The CDR3 is 14 amino acids. The germline gives CDR1 MNHEY, CDR2 SVGAGI. The V end was cut by 7 bases, the J end by 0 bases, with 9 bases between. In DNA, the CDR3 is TGTGCCAGCACACCCAGGCCGAACACCGGGGAGCTGTTTTTT. The encoded protein is CASTPRPNTGELFF.

The chain combines TRBV10-3 with TRBJ1-2, with TRBD1 matching 8 bases. Per the germline V gene, CDR1 is ENHRY and CDR2 is SYGVKD. The CDR3 totals 13 residues. Losses at the gene ends were 4 bases for V and 5 bases for J; bases not matched to a gene: 3. CDR3 region: CAISVGQGYGYTF. For the CDR3, the DNA is TGTGCCATCAGTGTAGGACAGGGTTATGGCTACACCTTC.

The chain combines TRBV3-1 (or the pseudogene TRBV3-2) with TRBJ2-7; 7 nucleotides match TRBD1. The V and J ends lost 4 bases and 0 bases, in that order; junction bases with no gene match: 6. Germline CDR1 is LGHDT and CDR2 is YNNKEL (reference sequence). The CDR3 has 15 amino acids. The DNA of the CDR3 is TGTGCCAGCAGCCTACAACAGGGGAGCTCCTACGAGCAGTACTTC. Protein sequence: CASSLQQGSSYEQYF.

The V call is TRBV7-9, the J call TRBJ1-1; D remains ambiguous. CDR1 and CDR2 from the germline V gene are SEHNR and FQNEAQ (reference sequence). Trimming took off 8 bases at V and 1 base at J, with 14 bases between the two ends. CDR3 size: 14 residues. The CDR3 here is CASATWGENTEAFF. DNA for the CDR3: TGTGCCAGCGCCACCTGGGGAGAGAACACTGAAGCTTTCTTT.

The V and J genes are TRBV5-1 and TRBJ2-2, with TRBD2 matching 8 bases. Germline V gene sequence: CDR1 SGHRS, CDR2 YFSETQ. Unmatched junction bases numbered 4, after V lost 1 base and J lost 5 bases. The CDR3 sequence is 15 residues long. CDR3 sequence reads: CASSLTGTRTGELFF. The CDR3 DNA sequence: TGCGCCAGCAGCTTGACCGGGACTAGAACCGGGGAGCTGTTTTTT.

V usage is TRBV28 and J usage is TRBJ2-3; the D gene is possibly TRBD1 (5 bases). Deletions cut 5 bases from V and 2 bases from J, with 8 bases between. CDR1 is MDHEN, CDR2 SYDVKM, per germline. The CDR3 totals 13 residues. The CDR3 DNA follows: TGTGCCAGCAGTCGACAGAACACAGATACGCAGTATTTT. It translates to CASSRQNTDTQYF.

This chain uses TRBV6-5 with TRBJ1-1, with TRBD1 as a possible D gene (5 bases). The ends were cut back, 6 bases at V and 3 bases at J, with 17 bases in the middle. In germline, CDR1 is MNHEY, CDR2 SVGAGI. The CDR3 extends over 15 amino acids. CDR3: CASSARTGGDTEAFF. The CDR3, as DNA: TGTGCCAGCAGCGCCCGGACGGGGGGGGACACTGAAGCTTTCTTT.

The rearrangement links TRBV6-1 to TRBJ2-2; D may be TRBD1 (5 bases). Germline V gene lookup returns CDR1 MNHNS and CDR2 SASEGT. V was clipped by 1 base and J by 1 base, with 7 bases between them. The CDR3 covers 15 residues. The CDR3, as DNA: TGTGCCAGCAGTGAAGGGGGCTGGAACACCGGGGAGCTGTTTTTT. Translated: CASSEGGWNTGELFF.

The genes are TRBV11-3 and TRBJ2-1, with TRBD2 matching 7 bases. With 7 bases clipped from V and 4 bases from J, the junction kept 10 bases outside the gene matches. Per the germline V gene, CDR1 is SGHNT and CDR2 is YENEEA. This CDR3 comprises 15 residues. CDR3 in amino acids: CASNLGGNLYNEQFF. In nucleotides, the CDR3 is TGTGCCAGCAATTTGGGGGGGAATCTTTACAATGAGCAGTTCTTC.

The V call is TRBV10-3, the J call TRBJ1-6; a weak D match, TRBD1 (5 bases). Germline-derived CDR1 and CDR2 are ENHRY and SYGVKD. This CDR3 is built from 15 residues. Trimming shortened V by 6 bases and J by 1 base, and 10 bases separated the two germline ends. This chain's CDR3 is CAIRPTDSYNSPLHF. CDR3 DNA sequence: TGTGCCATCAGACCGACAGATTCCTATAATTCACCCCTCCACTTT.

On this clone itself: Mismatch with germline at one junction end may stem from a read error. The J gene is TRBJ2-1, the V gene TRBV6-6; TRBD1 aligns across 7 bases. The CDR3 covers 14 residues. Germline CDR1 and CDR2: MNHNY and SVGAGI (reference sequence). This CDR3 reads CASYRDSKTGPLVF. The DNA of the CDR3 is TGTGCCAGTTATCGGGACAGCAAAACCGGCCCCTTAGTCTTC.

The chain carries TRBV9 and TRBJ1-1, with D unresolved. Germline CDR1 reads SGDLS; CDR2 reads YYNGEE. This CDR3 has 15 amino acids. V shed 0 bases and J shed 0 bases, with 9 bases lying between them. The CDR3 loop reads CASSVGWALNTEAFF. The CDR3 region has the DNA TGTGCCAGCAGCGTAGGTTGGGCCCTGAACACTGAAGCTTTCTTT.

For the CDR3, the DNA is TGTGCCAGCAGCTCAGGGGGCGCCAGAAACCTACGAGAGCAGTACTTC. Its protein product is CASSSGGARNLREQYF. The chain combines TRBV11-1 with TRBJ2-7; 8 positions match TRBD1. CDR1 and CDR2 from the germline V gene are SGHAT and FQDESV (reference sequence). CDR3 length: 16 residues. After removal of 4 bases from V and 7 bases from J, the junction contained 15 bases not matched to a gene.

The V call is TRBV5-6, the J call TRBJ1-1; possibly TRBD1 for D (6 bases). The CDR3 consists of 15 residues. Germline V CDR1 and CDR2: SGHDT, YYEEEE. Trimming left V 7 bases short and J 5 bases short, with 21 bases between. Here the CDR3 DNA reads TGTGCCAGCCGTCGACAGGACCTCCCCGGGACTGAAGCTTTCTTT. Its translation is CASRRQDLPGTEAFF.

J is TRBJ1-2 and V is TRBV2, with 7 bases aligning to TRBD1. The CDR3 spans 14 residues. With V trimmed by 4 bases and J by 5 bases, 7 bases remained unmatched. Germline loops: CDR1 SNHLY, CDR2 FYNNEI. CDR3 sequence reads: CASSGLGTAYGYTF. The CDR3 DNA follows: TGTGCCAGCAGTGGTCTCGGGACAGCTTATGGCTACACCTTC.

The rearrangement joins TRBV1 to TRBJ1-1; TRBD1 is taken as the D call from the table, unchecked against the DNA. TRBV1 is deemed a pseudogene. This CDR3 is 12 amino acids long. Here the CDR3 reads CTSRDRYTEAFF. DNA of the CDR3: TGCACCAGCAGGGACAGATACACTGAAGCTTTCTTT.

The gene calls are TRBV10-3 and TRBJ2-6, with 8 bases lining up with TRBD1. Germline loops: CDR1 ENHRY, CDR2 SYGVKD. The V and J ends lost 3 bases and 4 bases, in that order; junction bases with no gene match: 2. The CDR3 covers 15 residues. CDR3 residues: CAISDGTGGANVLTF. For the CDR3, the DNA is TGTGCCATCAGTGACGGGACAGGAGGGGCCAACGTCCTGACTTTC.

V is TRBV3-1 (or the pseudogene TRBV3-2) and J is TRBJ2-2; TRBD1 matches at 9 bases. Germline-derived CDR1 and CDR2 are LGHDT and YNNKEL (reference sequence). CDR3 length: 17 amino acids. V lost 4 bases to trimming and J lost 4 bases; unmatched junction nucleotides: 10. As DNA, the CDR3 is TGTGCCAGCAGCCCTAGAGGAGGGACAGGGACCACCGGGGAGCTGTTTTTT. Its protein product is CASSPRGGTGTTGELFF.

This clone was detected once. The chain uses TRBV4-2 and TRBJ2-1; TRBD2 might be the D (6 bases). This CDR3 is built from 17 residues. From germline, CDR1 is LGHNA and CDR2 YNFKEQ. V lost 2 bases, J lost 6 bases, and 20 bases lay in between. This CDR3 is CASSQRHSGTGGNEQFF. The CDR3 coding sequence is TGTGCCAGCAGCCAAAGGCACTCCGGGACTGGCGGCAATGAGCAGTTCTTC.

The chain has TRBV7-8 and TRBJ1-2; TRBD1 aligns across 7 bases. Looked up from germline, CDR1 is SGHVS and CDR2 is FQNEAQ. V gave up 5 bases and J gave up 3 bases; unmatched junction bases: 9. The CDR3 has 15 residues. The CDR3 loop reads CASSRSDRVYYGYTF. DNA of the CDR3: TGTGCCAGCAGCCGTAGCGACAGGGTCTACTATGGCTACACCTTC.

This clone was observed once. This chain connects TRBV4-3 to TRBJ2-2, with TRBD2 identical over 12 bases. Germline CDR1 is LGHNA and CDR2 is YSLEER. The CDR3 length is 17 residues. V was pared by 5 bases and J by 5 bases, with 9 bases of the junction left unmatched. CDR3 nucleotides: TGCGCCAGCAGCTCGCTAGCGGGGGGGCCGGGAACCGGGGAGCTGTTTTTT. The encoded protein is CASSSLAGGPGTGELFF.

The rearrangement joins TRBV28 to TRBJ1-5; maybe TRBD1 (6 bases). The CDR3 has 15 residues. Germline-derived CDR1 and CDR2 are MDHEN and SYDVKM. Trimming removed 7 bases from V and 1 base from J, with 14 bases in between. As DNA, the CDR3 is TGTGCCAGCATACGGGACATGGGGAGCAATCAGCCCCAGCATTTT. This translates into CASIRDMGSNQPQHF. Supplemented by reference TRBV28 and TRBJ1-5, the full variable domain reads DVKVTQSSRYLVKRTGEKVFLECVQDMDHENMFWYRQDPGLGLRLIYFSYDVKMKEKGDIPEGYSVSREKKERFSLILESASTNQTSMYLCASIRDMGSNQPQHFGDGTRLSIL.

This chain links TRBV5-5 with TRBJ2-5; tentatively, D is TRBD1 (6 bases). CDR3 length: 13 amino acids. The germline CDR1 and CDR2 sequences are SGHKS and YYEKEE (reference sequence). V was trimmed by 4 bases and J by 1 base, leaving 8 bases between them. Here the CDR3 reads CASSKDSQETQYF. The CDR3 region has the DNA TGTGCCAGCAGCAAGGACAGCCAAGAGACCCAGTACTTC.